The 26 T cell receptor beta chains below all came from one sample that was sequenced in a study of cytomegalovirus exposure and HLA in healthy donors. Clones were read by immunoSEQ multiplex PCR, and TCRdb kept only the in-frame ones, dropping some. This sample yields roughly 95,000 clones, of which around 84% are seen a single time; 20% belongs to the top ten. Sequences were obtained from PBMCs. The source of these receptors is a man aged 18 to 35 in good health and CMV-seropositive.

The chain uses TRBV28 and TRBJ1-1; possible D gene TRBD1, 6 bases. Germline lookup yields CDR1 MDHEN and CDR2 SYDVKM. V dropped 3 bases and J dropped 8 bases, with 13 bases sitting between them. This CDR3 region has 13 residues. CDR3 sequence reads: CASSFSVGTEAFF. CDR3 bases: TGTGCCAGCAGTTTTAGTGTTGGGACAGAAGCTTTCTTT.

A few counts support this clone. The gene calls are TRBV27 and TRBJ2-2; 7 bases match TRBD1. Germline loops: CDR1 MNHEY, CDR2 SMNVEV (reference sequence). This CDR3 contains 16 residues. Germline trimming cut 4 bases from V and 4 bases from J; bases unmatched to any gene: 9. The CDR3 sequence is CASSSRQGRFTGELFF. CDR3 sequence (DNA): TGTGCCAGCAGTTCCCGACAGGGACGATTCACCGGGGAGCTGTTTTTT.

The chain has TRBV21-1 and TRBJ2-3; TRBD2, the table's D call, was not compared with the DNA. TRBV21-1 is annotated as a pseudogene. This CDR3 comprises 16 residues. The CDR3 sequence: CASSLGSGTSTDTQYF. The CDR3 region has the DNA TGTGCCAGCAGCCTAGGTAGCGGGACTAGCACAGATACGCAGTATTTT.

V gene TRBV5-6 combines with J gene TRBJ2-5; a weak D match, TRBD1 (6 bases). Germline-derived CDR1 and CDR2 are SGHDT and YYEEEE. The CDR3 is 14 amino acids. V was trimmed by 4 bases and J by 1 base, leaving 11 bases between them. CDR3 nucleotide sequence: TGTGCCAGCAGCCACCTGACAGGCCAAGAGACCCAGTACTTC. It specifies CASSHLTGQETQYF.

This clone came up a few times. The rearrangement uses TRBV20-1 and TRBJ2-7; possible D gene TRBD1, 6 bases. Germline V lookup: CDR1 DFQATT, CDR2 SNEGSKA (reference sequence). The CDR3 loop spans 11 amino acids. Trimming pared 3 bases from V and 3 bases from J, leaving 6 bases between. The CDR3 loop is CSARDSYEQYF. CDR3 DNA sequence: TGCAGTGCTAGGGACAGCTACGAGCAGTACTTC.

The chain carries TRBV27 and TRBJ1-1, with D unresolved. The germline V gene has CDR1 MNHEY and CDR2 SMNVEV (reference sequence). V dropped 5 bases and J dropped 4 bases, with 11 bases sitting between them. The CDR3 is 13 residues long. CDR3 DNA: TGTGCCAGCAGTCCTACGGGAATCACTGAAGCTTTCTTT. It specifies CASSPTGITEAFF.

This chain connects TRBV19 to TRBJ1-4; TRBD1 might be the D (6 bases). From germline, CDR1 is LNHDA and CDR2 SQIVND (reference sequence). This CDR3 spans 12 amino acids. Trimming removed 7 bases from V and 10 bases from J, with 13 bases in between. The CDR3 DNA reads as TGTGCCAGTACCTCGCGGGGGCGAAAACTGTTTTTT. Translation: CASTSRGRKLFF.

This clone was seen once. The rearrangement joins TRBV5-1 to TRBJ2-3; TRBD2 matches 7 bases. Unmatched junction bases numbered 8, after V lost 4 bases and J lost 6 bases. This CDR3 spans 14 amino acids. The V gene's germline CDR1 is SGHRS and CDR2 YFSETQ. CDR3 amino acids: CASSSGTPIDTQYF. DNA for the CDR3: TGCGCCAGCAGCAGCGGGACGCCGATCGATACGCAGTATTTT.

The CDR3 is CASSVLAGGSTFTDTQYF. The DNA of the CDR3 is TGTGCCAGCTCAGTCCTAGCGGGAGGGTCGACGTTCACAGATACGCAGTATTTT. The chain couples TRBV18 to TRBJ2-3; 12 nucleotides agree with TRBD2. Germline V gene sequence: CDR1 KGHSH, CDR2 LQKENI. This CDR3 region has 18 residues. V shed 5 bases, J shed 2 bases, and the junction held 11 bases outside the gene matches.

A note on this clone: At the DNA level, this CDR3 is encoded by other sequences in the same sample as well. This rearrangement joins TRBV2 to TRBJ1-1, with unresolved D. V lost 7 bases and J lost 5, with 8 bases in between. This CDR3 is built from 11 residues. Per the germline V gene, CDR1 is SNHLY and CDR2 is FYNNEI. The CDR3: CASKGGTEAFF. The CDR3 DNA is TGTGCCAGCAAAGGCGGGACTGAAGCTTTCTTT.

The V gene is TRBV29-1, the J gene TRBJ2-1; tentatively, D is TRBD2 (6 bases). Germline assignment: CDR1 SQVTM and CDR2 ANQGSEA. This CDR3 region has 12 residues. V lost 4 bases to trimming and J lost 6 bases, with 10 bases between them. CDR3 sequence (DNA): TGCAGCGTTGGGGGACTGTCCAATGAGCAGTTCTTC. This gives the protein CSVGGLSNEQFF.

The V and J genes are TRBV10-1 and TRBJ2-5, with 15 bases aligning to TRBD2. V shed 4 bases, J shed 4 bases, and the junction held 4 bases outside the gene matches. Germline V lookup: CDR1 WNHNN, CDR2 SYGVQD (reference sequence). CDR3 length: 16 amino acids. CDR3 DNA: TGCGCCAGCAGTGCTGGACTAGCGGGAGGGTCAGAGACCCAGTACTTC. Translated: CASSAGLAGGSETQYF.

The J gene is TRBJ2-5, the V gene TRBV4-1; 10 nucleotides agree with TRBD1. The CDR3 covers 16 residues. Germline values: CDR1 MGHRA, CDR2 YSYEKL. Germline trimming cut 1 base from V and 5 bases from J; bases unmatched to any gene: 7. The CDR3 nucleotides read TGCGCCAGCAGCCAAGTAGGGACAGGGGTTTGGGAGACCCAGTACTTC. It specifies CASSQVGTGVWETQYF.

The chain recombines TRBV11-2 with TRBJ2-7, with unresolved D. The V gene's germline CDR1 is SGHAT and CDR2 FQNNGV. There are 15 residues in the CDR3. Trimming stripped 5 bases from V and 4 bases from J, with 18 bases between. This CDR3 reads CASSEDWLGGYEQYV. The DNA of the CDR3 is TGTGCCAGCAGCGAAGACTGGCTTGGTGGTTACGAGCAGTACGTC.

The chain is built from TRBV5-1 and TRBJ2-2, with D perhaps TRBD1 (5 bases). The CDR3 loop spans 14 amino acids. V lost 0 bases, J lost 9 bases, and 12 bases lay in between. Germline CDR1 reads SGHRS; CDR2 reads YFSETQ. CDR3 sequence (DNA): TGCGCCAGCAGCTTGGGACCAGGGAATCGGGAGCTGTTTTTT. Amino acid sequence: CASSLGPGNRELFF.

The chain employs TRBV7-3 and TRBJ2-7; 10 bases align to TRBD2. Germline V lookup: CDR1 SGHTA, CDR2 FQGTGA. Losses at the gene ends were 5 bases for V and 1 base for J; bases not matched to a gene: 14. The CDR3 contains 18 residues. CDR3 bases: TGTGCCAGCAGCAAGTCCCTGGTAGCGGGAGGAGAGTCCTACGAGCAGTACGTC. Translating gives CASSKSLVAGGESYEQYV.

This clone appeared a few times. CDR3 sequence: CASSLALAGGPGDEQYF. The CDR3 coding sequence is TGTGCCAGCAGCTTAGCGTTAGCGGGAGGGCCAGGCGACGAGCAGTACTTC. The gene calls are TRBV7-6 and TRBJ2-7, with 11 bases matching TRBD2. The length of the CDR3 is 17 residues. The germline CDR1 and CDR2 sequences are SGHVS and FNYEAQ. V dropped 0 bases and J dropped 5; count of bases not matched to a gene: 9.

A single count supports this clone. The CDR3 nucleotides are TGTGCCAGCAGTTCCTACGGACTAGCGCAAGATACGCAGTATTTT. Translation gives CASSSYGLAQDTQYF. The V and J genes are TRBV27 and TRBJ2-3, with TRBD2 identical over 9 bases. The CDR3 contains 15 residues. V lost 4 bases and J lost 5; bases outside the gene matches: 7. Germline CDR1 is MNHEY and CDR2 is SMNVEV (reference sequence).

The genes are TRBV9 and TRBJ1-1, with 8 nucleotides matching TRBD1. The ends lost 4 bases at V and 6 bases at J; junction bases unmatched: 11. This CDR3 is 15 amino acids long. The V gene's germline CDR1 is SGDLS and CDR2 YYNGEE. CDR3 amino acids: CASSPTPDRDAEAFF. For the CDR3, the DNA is TGTGCCAGCAGCCCAACCCCGGACAGGGACGCTGAAGCTTTCTTT.

The chain carries TRBV27 and TRBJ2-1; D is perhaps TRBD1 (5 bases). This CDR3 is built from 15 residues. Germline V lookup: CDR1 MNHEY, CDR2 SMNVEV (reference sequence). Trimming left V 6 bases short and J 4 bases short, with 16 bases between. CDR3 protein: CASSPNNRQYNEQFF. CDR3 bases: TGTGCCAGCAGCCCAAACAACAGGCAATACAATGAGCAGTTCTTC.

The chain recombines TRBV9 with TRBJ2-3; D is perhaps TRBD2 (6 bases). CDR3 length: 13 amino acids. Germline V lookup: CDR1 SGDLS, CDR2 YYNGEE. The V end was cut by 4 bases, the J end by 11 bases, with 17 bases between. The CDR3 nucleotides are TGTGCCAGCAGCTCCACCGGGACTGCAAAGCAGTATTTT. The encoded protein is CASSSTGTAKQYF.

This chain connects TRBV6-1 to TRBJ1-5, with D uncertain. Germline CDR1 reads MNHNS; CDR2 reads SASEGT. V was clipped by 4 bases and J by 2 bases, with 12 bases between them. The length of the CDR3 is 15 residues. As DNA, the CDR3 is TGTGCCAGCAGTGCTTCGGGGAACGGCAATCAGCCCCAGCATTTT. Its translation is CASSASGNGNQPQHF.

This rearrangement joins TRBV30 to TRBJ1-3; 11 nucleotides match TRBD1. Germline values: CDR1 GTSNPN, CDR2 SVGIG (reference sequence). V shed 3 bases and J 4 bases; nucleotides not matched to a gene: 5. The CDR3 spans 15 residues. CDR3 amino acids: CAWSPWTGGGNTIYF. The CDR3 coding sequence is TGTGCCTGGAGCCCCTGGACAGGGGGCGGAAACACCATATATTTT.

This clone is a singleton in its sample. This sequence joins TRBV28 and TRBJ2-7, with TRBD2 identical over 7 bases. Trimming cost V 2 bases and J 2 bases; bases outside gene matches: 3. CDR1 is MDHEN and CDR2 is SYDVKM in the germline V gene. The CDR3 totals 14 residues. The CDR3 sequence: CASSLRGLAYEQYF. DNA of the CDR3: TGTGCCAGCAGTTTAAGAGGACTAGCCTACGAGCAGTACTTC.

J is TRBJ2-3 and V is TRBV25-1, with a possible D match to TRBD2 (5 bases). The CDR3 has 15 residues. Germline V gives CDR1 MGHDK, CDR2 SYGVNS. Trimming took off 3 bases at V and 6 bases at J, with 16 bases between the two ends. Here the CDR3 reads CASSDSTEGKDTQYF. The CDR3 coding sequence is TGTGCCAGCAGTGACTCCACAGAGGGTAAGGATACGCAGTATTTT.

The chain links TRBV5-1 to TRBJ1-4, with D unresolved. CDR3 length: 14 amino acids. Germline values: CDR1 SGHRS, CDR2 YFSETQ. Trimming took 0 bases from V and 5 from J, leaving 8 bases between them. In DNA, the CDR3 is TGCGCCAGCAGCTTGGTTCCGGGGAATGAAAAACTGTTTTTT. It is translated as CASSLVPGNEKLFF.